One sample yielded the 19 T cell receptor beta chains listed below, sequenced in a study of T cells in localized non-small cell lung cancer. The method was immunoSEQ multiplex PCR; TCRdb's version includes in-frame clones alone and lacks a portion of them. The table lists a few thousand clones, around 24% of them singletons. The sample consisted of lung tumor tissue, taken before any cancer treatment. Receptors originate from a female donor of 60 years or more with stage I lung adenocarcinoma.

Only a few counts were recorded for this clone. The J gene is TRBJ2-7, the V gene TRBV6-7; no definite D call. TRBV6-7 is filed as an ORF, its function uncertain. V shed 6 bases and J shed 6 bases, with 9 bases lying between them. The CDR3 loop spans 11 amino acids. The CDR3, as DNA: TGTGCCAGCAGACCCGGAAGCGAGCAGTACTTC. It is translated as CASRPGSEQYF.

The chain combines TRBV5-1 with TRBJ1-1; no definite D call. Germline CDR1 reads SGHRS; CDR2 reads YFSETQ. This CDR3 comprises 14 residues. The V end was cut by 4 bases, the J end by 1 base, with 11 bases between. The CDR3 loop is CASSTQTANTEAFF. The CDR3 DNA is TGCGCCAGCAGCACCCAAACAGCGAACACTGAAGCTTTCTTT.

This clone is medium-sized (0.01 to 0.1%) in the sample. CDR3 region: CASSYPTGRGTEAFF. The CDR3 DNA is TGTGCCAGCAGTTACCCCACCGGGAGGGGCACTGAAGCTTTCTTT. This rearrangement joins TRBV6-8 to TRBJ1-1, with a possible D match to TRBD1 (5 bases). Per germline, CDR1 MNHGY and CDR2 SAAAGT. Trimming removed 2 bases at V and 4 bases at J, with 14 bases between. The CDR3 is 15 amino acids.

The V gene is TRBV11-3, the J gene TRBJ1-5; D is undetermined. This CDR3 contains 15 residues. Trimming took off 5 bases at V and 2 bases at J, with 13 bases between the two ends. The germline CDR1 and CDR2 sequences are SGHNT and YENEEA. CDR3: CASSPRGSGNQPQHF. DNA of the CDR3: TGTGCCAGCAGCCCCCGGGGATCGGGCAATCAGCCCCAGCATTTT.

This clone was seen more than once but under ten times. V and J are TRBV11-3 and TRBJ2-5; TRBD1 aligns across 7 bases. The germline V gene has CDR1 SGHNT and CDR2 YENEEA. Losses at the gene ends were 6 bases for V and 0 bases for J; bases not matched to a gene: 7. CDR3 length: 15 amino acids. DNA of the CDR3: TGTGCCAGCAGTCCCTTGACAGGGAACCAAGAGACCCAGTACTTC. Protein: CASSPLTGNQETQYF.

The rearrangement links TRBV11-3 to TRBJ2-7, with 7 bases identical to TRBD1. The J segment lost 2 bases and the V segment lost 5 bases, leaving 6 bases of the junction unmatched. The CDR3 covers 14 residues. Germline assignment: CDR1 SGHNT and CDR2 YENEEA. The CDR3, as DNA: TGTGCCAGCAGCCAGGGGCAGGGGGCCTACGAGCAGTACTTC. The encoded protein is CASSQGQGAYEQYF.

By proportion, this clone is medium-sized. Here the CDR3 reads CASSYTGTGIYEQYF. CDR3 DNA: TGTGCCAGCAGTTACACCGGGACAGGGATCTACGAGCAGTACTTC. V gene TRBV6-8 combines with J gene TRBJ2-7; 9 bases are a match to TRBD1. The V and J ends lost 2 bases and 3 bases, in that order; junction bases with no gene match: 5. This CDR3 is 15 amino acids long. The germline gives CDR1 MNHGY, CDR2 SAAAGT.

V gene TRBV11-3 combines with J gene TRBJ2-7; 11 bases match TRBD2. This CDR3 is built from 15 residues. V shed 5 bases and J 3 bases; nucleotides not matched to a gene: 6. CDR1 and CDR2 from the germline V gene are SGHNT and YENEEA. The CDR3 DNA reads TGTGCCAGCAGCCAAGGGACTAGCGGCTTCTACGAGCAGTACTTC. Translation gives CASSQGTSGFYEQYF.

Concerning this clone: A read error may account for a junction end that differs from germline. The chain has TRBV6-8 and TRBJ2-3, with D maybe TRBD1 (5 bases). The CDR3 sequence is 15 residues long. The V gene's germline CDR1 is MNHGY and CDR2 SAAAGT. The CDR3 region is CASTYSQGLTDTQYF. CDR3 nucleotide sequence: TGTGCCAGCACTTACTCGCAGGGCCTCACAGATACGCAGTATTTT.

This chain links TRBV6-8 with TRBJ1-1; D not certain. The germline CDR1 and CDR2 sequences are MNHGY and SAAAGT. This CDR3 has 14 residues. Trimming removed 4 bases at V and 0 bases at J, with 9 bases between. CDR3 DNA: TGTGCCAGCAGTTCTCCACGAGTGAACACTGAAGCTTTCTTT. This encodes CASSSPRVNTEAFF.

The rearrangement joins TRBV25-1 to TRBJ2-1; 8 bases are shared with TRBD1. The CDR3 covers 15 residues. V was pared by 2 bases and J by 0 bases, with 0 bases of the junction left unmatched. Germline V lookup: CDR1 MGHDK, CDR2 SYGVNS. The CDR3 bases are TGTGCCAGCAGTGAAACAGGGGGCTCCTACAATGAGCAGTTCTTC. Protein product: CASSETGGSYNEQFF.

This clone is medium-sized in the sample. The chain is built from TRBV6-8 and TRBJ1-1; tentative D call: TRBD1 (6 bases). The CDR3 runs 13 residues. Trimming stripped 5 bases from V and 4 bases from J, with 11 bases between. The germline CDR1 and CDR2 sequences are MNHGY and SAAAGT. The chain's CDR3 is CASSKQGSTEAFF. In DNA, the CDR3 is TGTGCCAGCAGTAAACAGGGCAGCACTGAAGCTTTCTTT.

CDR3 DNA sequence: TGTGCCAGCAGTGCCCAGGGGAGGTCCTCCTACAATGAGCAGTTCTTC. It encodes CASSAQGRSSYNEQFF. The V call is TRBV25-1, the J call TRBJ2-1; D assignment may be TRBD1 or TRBD2 (6 bases each). The V gene's germline CDR1 is MGHDK and CDR2 SYGVNS. Trimming shortened V by 4 bases and J by 0 bases, and 13 bases separated the two germline ends. The CDR3 totals 16 residues.

V is TRBV1 and J is TRBJ2-5; TRBD1 was called by the table and not checked on the DNA. TRBV1 has pseudogene status. This CDR3 has 14 residues. The CDR3 sequence: CASSQVNREETQYF. The CDR3 DNA is TGCGCCAGCAGCCAAGTTAACAGGGAAGAGACCCAGTACTTC.

This clone appeared a few times. V and J are TRBV11-3 and TRBJ2-6; no definite D call. Germline V gene lookup returns CDR1 SGHNT and CDR2 YENEEA. CDR3 size: 14 residues. V shed 5 bases and J shed 4 bases, with 9 bases lying between them. The CDR3 loop is CASSQNRGANVLTF. CDR3 sequence (DNA): TGTGCCAGCAGCCAAAACAGAGGGGCCAACGTCCTGACTTTC.

The chain combines TRBV28 with TRBJ1-2; 9 nucleotides match TRBD1. Trimming at V came to 3 bases and at J to 11 bases, leaving 10 bases not matched to a gene. The length of the CDR3 is 14 residues. Per germline, CDR1 MDHEN and CDR2 SYDVKM. The CDR3 is CASSLGTGKEVYTF. CDR3 DNA sequence: TGTGCCAGCAGTTTGGGGACAGGGAAGGAGGTTTACACCTTC.

This clone was counted between two and nine times. The CDR3 sequence is CASTQTGRGVKSDEQYF. DNA for the CDR3: TGTGCCAGCACCCAAACTGGGCGGGGGGTGAAGTCCGACGAGCAGTACTTC. The chain has TRBV11-3 and TRBJ2-7; 8 bases line up with TRBD2. V gave up 7 bases and J gave up 5 bases; unmatched junction bases: 19. Per germline, CDR1 SGHNT and CDR2 YENEEA. The CDR3 is 17 amino acids.

This chain joins TRBV12-5 and TRBJ2-7; TRBD2 aligns across 7 bases. CDR1 is LGHNT, CDR2 FRNRAP, per germline. CDR3 size: 13 residues. CDR3 residues: CAASGKSSYEQYF. DNA for the CDR3: TGTGCCGCCAGCGGGAAGAGCTCCTACGAGCAGTACTTC.

The V gene is TRBV5-1, the J gene TRBJ2-7; the D gene is possibly TRBD1 (5 bases). The germline gives CDR1 SGHRS, CDR2 YFSETQ. V shed 5 bases and J shed 5 bases, with 20 bases lying between them. This CDR3 region has 15 residues. The CDR3 DNA follows: TGCGCCAGCAGTTTTGGGGCATCCGCAGGGAACGAGCAGTACTTC. It translates to CASSFGASAGNEQYF.